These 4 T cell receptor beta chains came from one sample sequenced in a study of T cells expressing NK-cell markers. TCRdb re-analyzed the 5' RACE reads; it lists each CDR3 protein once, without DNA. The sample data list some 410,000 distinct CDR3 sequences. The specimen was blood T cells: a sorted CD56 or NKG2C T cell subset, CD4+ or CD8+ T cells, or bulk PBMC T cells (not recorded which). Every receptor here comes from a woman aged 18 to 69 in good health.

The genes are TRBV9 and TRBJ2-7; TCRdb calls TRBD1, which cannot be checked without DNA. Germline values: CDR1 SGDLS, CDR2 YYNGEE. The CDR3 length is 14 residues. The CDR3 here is CASSVVDTTYEQYF.

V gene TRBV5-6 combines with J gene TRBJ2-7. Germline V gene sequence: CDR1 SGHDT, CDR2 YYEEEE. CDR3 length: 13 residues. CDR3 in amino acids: CASSLDPRGEQYF. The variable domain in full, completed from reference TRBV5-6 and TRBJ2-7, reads DAGVTQSPTHLIKTRGQQVTLRCSPKSGHDTVSWYQQALGQGPQFIFQYYEEEERQRGNFPDRFSGHQFPNYSSELNVNALLLGDSALYLCASSLDPRGEQYFGPGTRLTVT.

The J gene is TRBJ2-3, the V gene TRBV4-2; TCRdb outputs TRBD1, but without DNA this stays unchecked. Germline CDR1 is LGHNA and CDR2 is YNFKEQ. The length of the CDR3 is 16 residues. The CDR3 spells CASSQGDGTDTDTQYF.

This CDR3 reads CATRGTEVQRNGYTF. The chain has TRBV27 and TRBJ1-2; TCRdb's D gene call, TRBD1, goes unchecked for lack of DNA. The CDR3 sequence is 15 residues long. CDR1 is MNHEY, CDR2 SMNVEV, per germline (reference sequence).